The table lists the clone carrying this TCR beta chain with a count of one. This sample is drawn from a study of cytotoxic CD8 clonotypes in ibrutinib-treated CLL. Here immunoSEQ multiplex PCR was the method, and the copy in TCRdb shows in-frame clones only, minus some. The data show roughly 250,000 clones, under 80% seen once. The CDR3 is made up of 13 amino acids. Germline V CDR1 and CDR2: MNHEY, SVGAGI. The ends were cut back, 4 bases at V and 6 bases at J, with 11 bases in the middle. The clonotype was recovered from a human donor with chronic lymphocytic leukemia. The sequencing here drew on PBMCs, taken after 24 months of ibrutinib treatment. The genes are TRBV6-5 and TRBJ2-3, with unresolved D. Here the CDR3 DNA reads TGTGCCAGCAGTTTGACCCCCGTGGATACGCAGTATTTT. It encodes CASSLTPVDTQYF.